This T cell receptor (beta chain) was captured in a study of OX40 agonist ivuxolimab in advanced cancers. Overall study: Of the patients, three showed partial responses, one with hepatocellular carcinoma and two with cutaneous melanoma.

Concerning this clone itself: The antigen is not known.

Broader study findings: Researchers report that CD8+ T cells had, on average, more expanded clones than CD4+. Clonal expansion was seen in CD4+ and CD8+ blood T cells by week 6 at 0.1 to 3.0 mg/kg.

Generated by immunoSEQ multiplex PCR, the TCRdb table keeps only in-frame clones and is missing some. The sample holds approximately 75,000 clones, about 78% seen once. Patients with autoimmune history or systemic immunosuppression were excluded. The sequence was obtained from an adult with an advanced solid tumor such as melanoma, head and neck, liver or kidney cancer. The sample was CD4+ or CD8+ T cells sorted from blood, taken in a trial of the OX40 agonist ivuxolimab.

The CDR3 loop reads CASSAWDSALRNGYTF. As DNA, the CDR3 is TGTGCCAGCAGCGCCTGGGACAGCGCCCTTCGGAATGGCTACACCTTC. The chain carries TRBV25-1 and TRBJ1-2; TRBD1 aligns across 7 bases. The V gene's germline CDR1 is MGHDK and CDR2 SYGVNS. The CDR3 sequence is 16 residues long. Trimming cost V 6 bases and J 6 bases; bases outside gene matches: 16.